The 12 T cell receptor beta chains reported below all come from one sample, sequenced in a study of Tregs in tolerant kidney transplant recipients. Mixed chimerism was transient after nonmyeloablative marrow transplants from related graft donors. The method was immunoSEQ multiplex PCR; TCRdb's version includes in-frame clones alone and lacks a portion of them. The table records roughly 52,000 clones, about 90% of them present only once. The material sequenced was CD8+ T cells from blood (PBMCs), taken 24 months after the transplant. The receptor source for this set is a human patient who received a combined kidney and bone marrow transplant. Some T cells may originate from the graft donor.

Details on this clone: One end of the junction is discordant with germline, which a read error may explain. At the DNA level, this CDR3 is encoded by other sequences in the same sample as well. This chain links TRBV4-3 with TRBJ1-6; D not certain. The CDR3 spans 13 residues. Germline CDR1 and CDR2: LGHNA and YSLEER. CDR3 nucleotide sequence: TGCGCCAGCTCGGCTCTACTAAATTCCCCCCTCCACTTT. This sequence encodes CASSALLNSPLHF.

This chain connects TRBV11-2 to TRBJ2-2, with D possibly TRBD2 on 7 matching bases. The V and J ends lost 5 bases and 2 bases respectively, with 15 bases between them. From germline, CDR1 is SGHAT and CDR2 FQNNGV. The CDR3 loop spans 16 amino acids. The CDR3 DNA reads TGTGCCAGCAGCAATTTAGGGGGGGAAAACACCGGGGAGCTGTTTTTT. Residues: CASSNLGGENTGELFF.

The rearrangement uses TRBV5-6 and TRBJ1-4, with TRBD1 identical over 8 bases. The CDR3 totals 15 residues. Germline V gene lookup returns CDR1 SGHDT and CDR2 YYEEEE. J lost 7 bases, V lost 2 bases, and 7 bases had no gene match. CDR3 residues: CASSLSPGTGEKLFF. The DNA of the CDR3 is TGTGCCAGCAGCTTAAGTCCCGGGACAGGTGAAAAACTGTTTTTT.

The rearrangement links TRBV4-3 to TRBJ2-1, with 15 bases that match TRBD2. The ends lost 1 base at V and 6 bases at J; junction bases unmatched: 1. The germline CDR1 and CDR2 sequences are LGHNA and YSLEER. The CDR3 totals 16 residues. CDR3: CASSQGTSGRVNEQFF. The CDR3 DNA follows: TGCGCCAGCAGCCAAGGGACTAGCGGGAGGGTCAATGAGCAGTTCTTC.

The CDR3 loop reads CASSATPGLLAESTDTQYF. The CDR3 DNA reads as TGTGCCAGCAGCGCGACCCCCGGGTTGTTAGCGGAAAGCACAGATACGCAGTATTTT. V usage is TRBV9 and J usage is TRBJ2-3; D might be TRBD2 (6 bases). In germline, CDR1 is SGDLS, CDR2 YYNGEE. This CDR3 spans 19 amino acids. V lost 3 bases and J 0 bases, leaving 23 bases between the germline ends.

The gene calls are TRBV15 and TRBJ1-1; perhaps TRBD1 as D (5 bases). The V gene lost 0 bases and the J gene lost 4 bases, with 12 bases spanning the gap. CDR3 size: 15 residues. Germline V gene data show CDR1 as LNHNV and CDR2 as YYDKDF (reference sequence). The CDR3 spells CATSRDQGLGTEAFF. In DNA form, the CDR3 reads TGTGCCACCAGCAGAGATCAGGGACTGGGCACTGAAGCTTTCTTT.

This rearrangement joins TRBV29-1 to TRBJ2-7; 10 bases map to TRBD2. CDR1 SQVTM and CDR2 ANQGSEA come from the germline V gene. J lost 0 bases, V lost 7 bases, and 6 bases had no gene match. The CDR3 is made up of 14 amino acids. DNA for the CDR3: TGCAGCGCCTTCCTAGCGGGGGTCTCCTACGAGCAGTACTTC. As protein: CSAFLAGVSYEQYF.

The chain has TRBV7-2 and TRBJ2-7; the match to TRBD1 covers 7 bases. V gave up 3 bases and J gave up 3 bases; unmatched junction bases: 8. The CDR3 extends over 15 amino acids. CDR1 and CDR2 (germline): SGHTA, FQGNSA. CDR3 nucleotide sequence: TGTGCCAGCAGCTTTACAGGGGAAGGCCACTACGAGCAGTACTTC. Amino acids: CASSFTGEGHYEQYF.

This chain uses TRBV6-1 with TRBJ2-7; 8 positions match TRBD1. Looked up from germline, CDR1 is MNHNS and CDR2 is SASEGT. There are 15 residues in the CDR3. J lost 2 bases, V lost 2 bases, and 5 bases had no gene match. CDR3 in amino acids: CASSEITGGPYEQYF. CDR3 bases: TGTGCCAGCAGTGAAATAACAGGGGGGCCCTACGAGCAGTACTTC.

V is TRBV2 and J is TRBJ1-2, with TRBD1 identical over 7 bases. The CDR3 is 14 amino acids. V shed 6 bases, J shed 4 bases, and the junction held 8 bases outside the gene matches. Germline CDR1 SNHLY, CDR2 FYNNEI. In DNA, the CDR3 is TGTGCCAGCAGGAGGGACAGCTCTTCCTATGGCTACACCTTC. The encoded protein is CASRRDSSSYGYTF.

The rearrangement joins TRBV9 to TRBJ1-2; 11 bases are shared with TRBD1. Per the germline V gene, CDR1 is SGDLS and CDR2 is YYNGEE. CDR3 length equals 17 residues. With 3 bases clipped from V and 4 bases from J, the junction kept 11 bases outside the gene matches. The CDR3 reads CASSDQGQGAHSYGYTF. Here the CDR3 DNA reads TGTGCCAGCAGCGACCAAGGACAGGGGGCGCATAGCTATGGCTACACCTTC.

This chain links TRBV11-2 with TRBJ2-1, with a tentative D call TRBD1 (6 bases). The CDR3 runs to 15 residues. V lost 10 bases to trimming and J lost 1 base, with 17 bases between them. Germline V gene lookup returns CDR1 SGHAT and CDR2 FQNNGV. The CDR3 coding sequence is TGTGCCACCCGATTTTACAGGGCTTCCTACAATGAGCAGTTCTTC. This sequence encodes CATRFYRASYNEQFF.